The 15 T cell receptor beta chains below all came from one sample that was sequenced in a study of CD8 T cells in ankylosing spondylitis. TCRdb redid the calling of the 5' RACE reads with MiXCR, one entry per CDR3 protein. The sample yields about 200,000 distinct CDR3 sequences, 13% seen once. The sequenced sample consisted of blood, either unsorted or a sorted T cell fraction (not recorded which). Receptors were obtained from a male donor with ankylosing spondylitis or in good health (not recorded which).

The V call is TRBV29-1, the J call TRBJ1-1, with D possibly being TRBD1 (6 bases). There are 12 residues in the CDR3. Trimming cost V 7 bases and J 5 bases, with 14 bases left between them. CDR1 and CDR2 (germline): SQVTM, ANQGSEA. This CDR3 is CSASGEGTEAFF. The CDR3 DNA follows: TGCAGCGCCTCAGGGGAGGGGACTGAAGCTTTCTTT.

This clonotype was seen once. V and J are TRBV30 and TRBJ2-2; the match to TRBD2 covers 8 bases. The CDR3 sequence is 15 residues long. The germline gives CDR1 GTSNPN, CDR2 SVGIG (reference sequence). V dropped 0 bases and J dropped 7; count of bases not matched to a gene: 7. The CDR3 sequence is CAWSVLGGAIGELFF. The CDR3 nucleotides read TGTGCCTGGAGTGTACTCGGGGGGGCAATCGGGGAGCTGTTTTTT.

This clonotype was found a few times. CDR3 residues: CASSTRSGRAHYNEQFF. CDR3 in DNA: TGTGCCAGCAGCACACGAAGCGGGAGGGCCCACTACAATGAGCAGTTCTTC. V usage is TRBV5-6 and J usage is TRBJ2-1, with 10 bases fitting TRBD2. The trim removed 4 bases at V and 3 bases at J, leaving 10 bases unmatched. The CDR3 is 17 amino acids. CDR1 and CDR2 from the germline V gene are SGHDT and YYEEEE.

This chain joins TRBV2 and TRBJ2-1; possible D gene TRBD1, 6 bases. The germline CDR1 and CDR2 sequences are SNHLY and FYNNEI. CDR3 length equals 13 residues. Between the trimmed V and J ends, which lost 7 bases and 4 bases, there was a span of 11 bases. The CDR3 loop reads CASTLGQYNEQFF. DNA of the CDR3: TGTGCCAGCACCCTAGGACAGTACAATGAGCAGTTCTTC.

The chain employs TRBV7-9 and TRBJ1-2; D possibly corresponds to TRBD1 (6 bases). Germline values: CDR1 SEHNR, CDR2 FQNEAQ (reference sequence). This CDR3 has 15 amino acids. Trimming took off 4 bases at V and 6 bases at J, with 18 bases between the two ends. CDR3 in amino acids: CASSSSTRGADGYTF. The CDR3 bases are TGTGCCAGCAGCTCAAGCACAAGGGGGGCGGATGGCTACACCTTC.

This clonotype was counted a few times. The chain employs TRBV7-8 and TRBJ2-4, with D possibly being TRBD2 (7 bases). Germline values: CDR1 SGHVS, CDR2 FQNEAQ. V lost 2 bases to trimming and J lost 3 bases, with 26 bases between them. This CDR3 comprises 20 residues. The CDR3 sequence is CASSLFDDLSGGQGKNIQYF. CDR3 nucleotide sequence: TGTGCCAGCAGCTTATTTGACGATCTTTCCGGGGGGCAAGGCAAAAACATTCAGTACTTC.

The chain links TRBV5-1 to TRBJ2-1; D could derive from TRBD1 or TRBD2 (5 bases each). Trimming stripped 0 bases from V and 0 bases from J, with 13 bases between. This CDR3 region has 17 residues. CDR1 and CDR2 from the germline V gene are SGHRS and YFSETQ. As DNA, the CDR3 is TGCGCCAGCAGCTTGGAGCCGGGGCTGCGCTCCTACAATGAGCAGTTCTTC. Translating gives CASSLEPGLRSYNEQFF.

This clonotype has at least ten counts. The chain combines TRBV12-3 or TRBV12-4 with TRBJ2-7; D gene ambiguous. The CDR3 has 14 amino acids. Trimming shortened V by 6 bases and J by 0 bases, and 12 bases separated the two germline ends. CDR3 in DNA: TGTGCCAGCAGCCCTCCTAATCCCTCCTACGAGCAGTACTTC. Residues: CASSPPNPSYEQYF.

This clonotype has just a few counts. V usage is TRBV4-1 and J usage is TRBJ1-2, with 12 bases that match TRBD1. The CDR3 loop spans 18 amino acids. Germline CDR1 is MGHRA and CDR2 is YSYEKL. Germline trimming cut 5 bases from V and 4 bases from J; bases unmatched to any gene: 14. The CDR3 reads CASSNRPGQGAVSYGYTF. The CDR3, as DNA: TGCGCCAGCAGCAATAGACCGGGACAGGGGGCAGTCAGCTATGGCTACACCTTC.

This clonotype has just one count. V and J are TRBV27 and TRBJ1-6; TRBD1 matches at 11 bases. This CDR3 comprises 16 residues. Per the germline V gene, CDR1 is MNHEY and CDR2 is SMNVEV (reference sequence). After removal of 7 bases from V and 7 bases from J, the junction contained 9 bases not matched to a gene. DNA of the CDR3: TGTGCCAGCACTACACCCGGGACAGGGGGGAATTCACCCCTCCACTTT. Amino acids: CASTTPGTGGNSPLHF.

The chain carries TRBV29-1 and TRBJ2-7; the D is unclear. V was cut by 4 bases and J by 2 bases, with 9 bases left in between. CDR3 length: 12 residues. Per germline, CDR1 SQVTM and CDR2 ANQGSEA. In DNA, the CDR3 is TGCAGCGTTGTAGGCAGTGCCTACGAGCAGTACTTC. It codes for CSVVGSAYEQYF.

The chain recombines TRBV12-3 or TRBV12-4 with TRBJ2-2, with D perhaps being TRBD1 or TRBD2 (5 bases each). CDR3 length: 15 residues. Between the trimmed V and J ends, which lost 6 bases and 6 bases, there was a span of 17 bases. The CDR3 DNA reads TGTGCCAGCAGCCAATGGGGGTCCAATCCCGGGGAGCTGTTTTTT. Translated, it gives CASSQWGSNPGELFF.

There are many counts of this clonotype. This sequence joins TRBV7-9 and TRBJ2-1; D is uncertain. Trimming took 3 bases from V and 8 from J, leaving 11 bases between them. Germline CDR1 reads SEHNR; CDR2 reads FQNEAQ (reference sequence). The CDR3 has 13 amino acids. CDR3 protein: CASSFNGPDEQFF. Here the CDR3 DNA reads TGTGCCAGCAGCTTCAACGGCCCGGATGAGCAGTTCTTC.

At least ten counts were recorded for this clonotype. This chain connects TRBV11-2 to TRBJ2-7; 7 bases align to TRBD2. Germline loops: CDR1 SGHAT, CDR2 FQNNGV. V gave up 0 bases and J gave up 2 bases; unmatched junction bases: 19. This CDR3 has 20 residues. The CDR3 loop reads CASSLDPLGEAAGDPYEQYF. As DNA, the CDR3 is TGTGCCAGCAGCTTAGATCCCCTCGGGGAGGCGGCGGGGGACCCCTACGAGCAGTACTTC.

This clonotype was detected once. The V and J genes are TRBV15 and TRBJ2-1; 10 bases line up with TRBD1. There are 19 residues in the CDR3. Germline V lookup: CDR1 LNHNV, CDR2 YYDKDF (reference sequence). J was trimmed by 7 bases and V by 4 bases; bases with no gene match: 19. In DNA form, the CDR3 reads TGTGCCACCAGCACTCACCTTATTGCACCGGGACAGGGGTGGAATGAGCAGTTCTTC. Translated: CATSTHLIAPGQGWNEQFF.